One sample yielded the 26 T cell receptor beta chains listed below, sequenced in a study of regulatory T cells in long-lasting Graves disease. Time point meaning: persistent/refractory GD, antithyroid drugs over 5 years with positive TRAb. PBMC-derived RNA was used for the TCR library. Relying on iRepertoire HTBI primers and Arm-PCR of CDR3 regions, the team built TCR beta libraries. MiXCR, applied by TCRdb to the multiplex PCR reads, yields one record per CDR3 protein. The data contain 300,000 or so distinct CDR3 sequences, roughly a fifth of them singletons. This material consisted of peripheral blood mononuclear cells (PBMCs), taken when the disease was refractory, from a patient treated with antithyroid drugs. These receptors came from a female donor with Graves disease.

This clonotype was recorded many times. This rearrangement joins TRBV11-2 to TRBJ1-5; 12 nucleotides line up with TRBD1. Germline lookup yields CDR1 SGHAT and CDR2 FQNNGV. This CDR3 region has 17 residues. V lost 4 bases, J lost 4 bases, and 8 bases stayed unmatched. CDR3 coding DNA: TGTGCCAGCAGCTCAGGGACAGGGGGCAGTCGAAATCAGCCCCAGCATTTT. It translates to CASSSGTGGSRNQPQHF. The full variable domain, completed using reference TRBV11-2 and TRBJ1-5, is EAGVAQSPRYKIIEKRQSVAFWCNPISGHATLYWYQQILGQGPKLLIQFQNNGVVDDSQLPKDRFSAERLKGVDSTLKIQPAKLEDSAVYLCASSSGTGGSRNQPQHFGDGTRLSIL.

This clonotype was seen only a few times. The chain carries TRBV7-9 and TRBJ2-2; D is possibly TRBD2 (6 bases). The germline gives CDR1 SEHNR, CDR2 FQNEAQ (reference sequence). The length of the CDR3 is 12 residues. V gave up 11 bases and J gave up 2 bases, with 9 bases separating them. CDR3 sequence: CAGGANTGELFF. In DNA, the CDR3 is TGTGCCGGCGGGGCCAACACCGGGGAGCTGTTTTTT.

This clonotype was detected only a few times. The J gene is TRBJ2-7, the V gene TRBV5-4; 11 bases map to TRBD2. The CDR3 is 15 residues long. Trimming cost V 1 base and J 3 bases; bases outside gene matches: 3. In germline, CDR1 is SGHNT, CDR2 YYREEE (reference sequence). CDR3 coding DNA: TGTGCCAGCAGCTTGATCGGGACTAGCGGCTACGAGCAGTACTTC. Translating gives CASSLIGTSGYEQYF. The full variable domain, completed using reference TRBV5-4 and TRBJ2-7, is ETGVTQSPTHLIKTRGQQVTLRCSSQSGHNTVSWYQQALGQGPQFIFQYYREEENGRGNFPPRFSGLQFPNYSSELNVNALELDDSALYLCASSLIGTSGYEQYFGPGTRLTVT.

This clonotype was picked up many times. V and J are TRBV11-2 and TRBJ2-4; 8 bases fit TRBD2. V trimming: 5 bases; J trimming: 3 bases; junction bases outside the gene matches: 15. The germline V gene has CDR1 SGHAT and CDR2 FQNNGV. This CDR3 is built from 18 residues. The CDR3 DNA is TGTGCCAGCAGCACCCTCCGGGGGGGGCCTTTGGTCAAAAACATTCAGTACTTC. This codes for CASSTLRGGPLVKNIQYF.

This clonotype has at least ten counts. The CDR3 here is CASSLYSPGELFF. CDR3 coding DNA: TGTGCCAGCAGTTTATACTCCCCCGGGGAGCTGTTTTTT. The V and J genes are TRBV28 and TRBJ2-2, with D unresolved. CDR3 length: 13 amino acids. The V end was cut by 1 base, the J end by 6 bases, with 6 bases between. Germline CDR1 MDHEN, CDR2 SYDVKM.

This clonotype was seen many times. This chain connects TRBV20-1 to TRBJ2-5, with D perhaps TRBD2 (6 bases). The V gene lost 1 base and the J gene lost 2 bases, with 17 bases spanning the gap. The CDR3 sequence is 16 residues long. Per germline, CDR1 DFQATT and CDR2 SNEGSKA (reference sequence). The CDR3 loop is CSARVYGDWRQETQYF. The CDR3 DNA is TGCAGTGCTAGAGTATATGGGGACTGGAGACAAGAGACCCAGTACTTC.

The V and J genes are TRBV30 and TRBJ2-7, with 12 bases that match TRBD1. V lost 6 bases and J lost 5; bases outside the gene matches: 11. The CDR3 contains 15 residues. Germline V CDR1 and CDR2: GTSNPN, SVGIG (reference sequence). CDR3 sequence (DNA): TGTGCCTGCAACCCTACCGGGACAGGGGGCGACGAGCAGTACTTC. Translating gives CACNPTGTGGDEQYF.

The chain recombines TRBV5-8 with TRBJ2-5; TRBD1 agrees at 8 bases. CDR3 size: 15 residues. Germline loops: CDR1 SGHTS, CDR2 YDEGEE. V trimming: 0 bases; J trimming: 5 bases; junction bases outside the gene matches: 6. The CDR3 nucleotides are TGTGCCAGCAGCTTGGGGACAGGGCGACATGAGACCCAGTACTTC. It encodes CASSLGTGRHETQYF.

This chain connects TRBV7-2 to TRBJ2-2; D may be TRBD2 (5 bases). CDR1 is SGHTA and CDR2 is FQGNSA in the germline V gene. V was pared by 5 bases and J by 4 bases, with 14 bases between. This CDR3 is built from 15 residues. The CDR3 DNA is TGTGCCAGCAGCCTCAGGACTTCCCGCACCGGGGAGCTGTTTTTT. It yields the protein CASSLRTSRTGELFF. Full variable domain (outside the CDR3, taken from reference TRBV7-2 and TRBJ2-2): GAGVSQSPSNKVTEKGKDVELRCDPISGHTALYWYRQSLGQGLEFLIYFQGNSAPDKSGLPSDRFSAERTGGSVSTLTIQRTQQEDSAVYLCASSLRTSRTGELFFGEGSRLTVL.

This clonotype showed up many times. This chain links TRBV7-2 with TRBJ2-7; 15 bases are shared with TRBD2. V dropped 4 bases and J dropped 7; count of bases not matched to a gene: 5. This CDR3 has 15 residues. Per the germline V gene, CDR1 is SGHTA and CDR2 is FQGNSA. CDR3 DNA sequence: TGTGCCAGCAGCTCTAGGACTAGCGGGGGGGCGGAGCAGTACTTC. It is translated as CASSSRTSGGAEQYF.

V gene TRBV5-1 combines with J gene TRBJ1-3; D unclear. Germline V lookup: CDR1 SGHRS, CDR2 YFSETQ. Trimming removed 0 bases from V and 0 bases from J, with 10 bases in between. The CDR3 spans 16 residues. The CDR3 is CASSLEPVSSGNTIYF. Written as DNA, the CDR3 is TGCGCCAGCAGCTTGGAACCGGTTAGCTCTGGAAACACCATATATTTT.

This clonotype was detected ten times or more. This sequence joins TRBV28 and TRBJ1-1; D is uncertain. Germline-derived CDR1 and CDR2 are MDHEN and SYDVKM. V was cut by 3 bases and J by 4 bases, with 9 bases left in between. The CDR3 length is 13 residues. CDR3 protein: CASSLAEFTEAFF. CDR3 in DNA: TGTGCCAGCAGTTTGGCGGAGTTCACTGAAGCTTTCTTT.

For the CDR3, the DNA is TGTGCCAGCAGCATGACAGGGGTTGAAAAACTGTTTTTT. Translated, it gives CASSMTGVEKLFF. The J gene is TRBJ1-4, the V gene TRBV28; TRBD1 aligns across 8 bases. With V trimmed by 6 bases and J by 7 bases, 4 bases remained unmatched. From germline, CDR1 is MDHEN and CDR2 SYDVKM. The CDR3 consists of 13 residues.

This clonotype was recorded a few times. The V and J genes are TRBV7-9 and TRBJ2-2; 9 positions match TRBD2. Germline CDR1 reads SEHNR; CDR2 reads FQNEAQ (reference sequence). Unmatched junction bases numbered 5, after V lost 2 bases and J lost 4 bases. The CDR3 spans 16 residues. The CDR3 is CASSLSRSGGTGELFF. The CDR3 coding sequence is TGTGCCAGCAGCTTAAGTCGTAGCGGGGGCACCGGGGAGCTGTTTTTT.

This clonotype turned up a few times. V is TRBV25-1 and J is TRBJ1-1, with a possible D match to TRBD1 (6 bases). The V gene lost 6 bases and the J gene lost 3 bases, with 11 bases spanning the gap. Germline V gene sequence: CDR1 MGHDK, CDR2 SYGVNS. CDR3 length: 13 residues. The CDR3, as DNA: TGTGCCAGCAGGGGTCAGGGGTACACTGAAGCTTTCTTT. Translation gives CASRGQGYTEAFF.

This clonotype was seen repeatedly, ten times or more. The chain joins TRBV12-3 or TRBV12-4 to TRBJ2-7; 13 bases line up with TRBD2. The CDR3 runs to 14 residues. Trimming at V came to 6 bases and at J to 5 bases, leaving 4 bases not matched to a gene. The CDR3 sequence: CASRRLAGGHEQYF. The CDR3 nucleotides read TGTGCCAGCAGGCGACTAGCGGGGGGCCACGAGCAGTACTTC.

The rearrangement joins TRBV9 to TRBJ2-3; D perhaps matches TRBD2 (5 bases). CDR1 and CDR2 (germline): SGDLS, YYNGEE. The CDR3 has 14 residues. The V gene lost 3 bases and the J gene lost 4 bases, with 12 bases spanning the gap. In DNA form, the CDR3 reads TGTGCCAGCAGCGGAGGGCCAAACGCAGATACGCAGTATTTT. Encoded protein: CASSGGPNADTQYF.

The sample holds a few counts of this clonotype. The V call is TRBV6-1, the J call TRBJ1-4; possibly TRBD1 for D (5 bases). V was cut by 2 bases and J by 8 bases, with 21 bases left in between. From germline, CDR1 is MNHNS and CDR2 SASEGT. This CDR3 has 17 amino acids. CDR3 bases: TGTGCCAGCAGTGAAAACCCGGGAACCGGGGGGAGGGAAAAACTGTTTTTT. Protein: CASSENPGTGGREKLFF.

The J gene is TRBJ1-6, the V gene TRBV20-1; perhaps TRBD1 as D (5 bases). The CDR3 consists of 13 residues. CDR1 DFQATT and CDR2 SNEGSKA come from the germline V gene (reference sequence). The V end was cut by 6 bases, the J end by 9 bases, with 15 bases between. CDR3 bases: TGCAGTGCCCACGATGGGGGGACTTCACCCCTCCACTTT. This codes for CSAHDGGTSPLHF.

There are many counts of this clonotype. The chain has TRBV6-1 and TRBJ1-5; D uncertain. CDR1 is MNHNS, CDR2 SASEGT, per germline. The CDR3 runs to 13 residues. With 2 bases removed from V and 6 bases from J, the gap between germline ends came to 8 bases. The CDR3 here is CASSERYLQPQHF. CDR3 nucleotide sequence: TGTGCCAGCAGTGAACGTTACCTTCAGCCCCAGCATTTT.

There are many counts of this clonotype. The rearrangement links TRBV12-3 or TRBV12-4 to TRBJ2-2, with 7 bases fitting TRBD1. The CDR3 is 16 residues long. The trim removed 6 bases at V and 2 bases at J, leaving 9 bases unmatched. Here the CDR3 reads CASSLGQVFNTGELFF. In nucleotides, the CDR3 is TGTGCCAGCAGCCTTGGACAGGTCTTTAACACCGGGGAGCTGTTTTTT.

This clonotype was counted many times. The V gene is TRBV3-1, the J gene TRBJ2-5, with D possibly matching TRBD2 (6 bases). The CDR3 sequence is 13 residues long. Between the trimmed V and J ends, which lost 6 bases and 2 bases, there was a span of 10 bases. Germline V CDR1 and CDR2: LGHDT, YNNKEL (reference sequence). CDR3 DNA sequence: TGTGCCAGCAGTAGGAGGGAACAAGAGACCCAGTACTTC. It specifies CASSRREQETQYF.

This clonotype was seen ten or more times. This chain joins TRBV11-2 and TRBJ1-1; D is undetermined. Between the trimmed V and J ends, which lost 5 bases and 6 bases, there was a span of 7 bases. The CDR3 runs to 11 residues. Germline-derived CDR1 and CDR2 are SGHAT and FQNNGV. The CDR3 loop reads CASSQLPEAFF. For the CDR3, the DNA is TGTGCCAGCAGCCAGTTACCTGAAGCTTTCTTT.

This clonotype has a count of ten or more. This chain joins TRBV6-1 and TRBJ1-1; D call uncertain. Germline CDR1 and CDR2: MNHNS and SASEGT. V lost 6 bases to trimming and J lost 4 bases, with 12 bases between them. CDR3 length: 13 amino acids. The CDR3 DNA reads TGTGCCAGCAGCGATCCTGGAAGCACTGAAGCTTTCTTT. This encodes CASSDPGSTEAFF.

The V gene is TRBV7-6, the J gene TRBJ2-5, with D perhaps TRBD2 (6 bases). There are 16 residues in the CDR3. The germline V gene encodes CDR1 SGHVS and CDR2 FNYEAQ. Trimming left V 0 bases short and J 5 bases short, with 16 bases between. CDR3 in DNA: TGTGCCAGCAGCTTAGCGGGATCGTCAGGGAGGGAGACCCAGTACTTC. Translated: CASSLAGSSGRETQYF.

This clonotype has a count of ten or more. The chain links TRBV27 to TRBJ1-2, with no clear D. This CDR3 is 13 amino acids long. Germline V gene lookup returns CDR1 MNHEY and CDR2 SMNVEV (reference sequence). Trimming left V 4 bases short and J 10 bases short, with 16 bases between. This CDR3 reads CASSSPPSPAYTF. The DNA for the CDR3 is TGTGCCAGCAGTTCCCCCCCGAGCCCGGCCTACACCTTC.